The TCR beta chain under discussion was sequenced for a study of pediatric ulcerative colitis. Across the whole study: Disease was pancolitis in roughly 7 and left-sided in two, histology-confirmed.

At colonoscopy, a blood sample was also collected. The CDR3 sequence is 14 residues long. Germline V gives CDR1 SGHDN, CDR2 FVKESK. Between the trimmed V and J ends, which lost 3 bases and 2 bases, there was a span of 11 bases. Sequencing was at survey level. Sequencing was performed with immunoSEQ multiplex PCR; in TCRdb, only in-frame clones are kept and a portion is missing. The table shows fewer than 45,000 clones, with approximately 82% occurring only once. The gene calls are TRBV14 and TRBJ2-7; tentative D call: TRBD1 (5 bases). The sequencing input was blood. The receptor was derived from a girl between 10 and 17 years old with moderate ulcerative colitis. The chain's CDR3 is CASSQYTGAYEQYF. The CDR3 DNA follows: TGTGCCAGCAGCCAGTATACAGGTGCCTACGAGCAGTACTTC.